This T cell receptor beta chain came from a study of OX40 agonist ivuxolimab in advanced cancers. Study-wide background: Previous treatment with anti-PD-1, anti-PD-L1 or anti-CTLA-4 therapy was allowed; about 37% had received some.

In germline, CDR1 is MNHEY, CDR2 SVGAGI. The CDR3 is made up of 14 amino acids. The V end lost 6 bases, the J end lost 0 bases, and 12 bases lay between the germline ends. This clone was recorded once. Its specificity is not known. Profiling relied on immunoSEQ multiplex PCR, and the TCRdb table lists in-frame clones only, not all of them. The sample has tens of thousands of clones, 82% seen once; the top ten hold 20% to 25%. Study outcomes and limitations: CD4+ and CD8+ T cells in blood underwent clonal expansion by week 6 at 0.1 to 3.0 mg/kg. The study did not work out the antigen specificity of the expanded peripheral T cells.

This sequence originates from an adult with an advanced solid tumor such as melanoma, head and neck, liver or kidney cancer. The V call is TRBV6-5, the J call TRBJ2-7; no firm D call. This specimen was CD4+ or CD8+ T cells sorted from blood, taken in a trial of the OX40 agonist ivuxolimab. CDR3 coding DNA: TGTGCCAGCAGACCCTCCGGCAGCTCCTACGAGCAGTACTTC. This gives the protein CASRPSGSSYEQYF.